This T cell receptor beta chain comes out of a study of blood T cell repertoires in COVID-19. Clinical history reported by participants formed the basis on which cohorts were assigned. Clones were read by immunoSEQ multiplex PCR, and TCRdb kept only the in-frame ones, dropping some. This table has about 390,000 clones, 87% appearing once. The CDR3 is 17 residues long. V shed 5 bases and J shed 2 bases, with 21 bases lying between them. Germline CDR1 and CDR2: LNHDA and SQIVND (reference sequence). The sample taken for sequencing was PBMCs or T cells enriched from blood (not recorded which). The sequence derives from a woman between 45 and 60 years old who had recovered from COVID-19. V is TRBV19 and J is TRBJ2-5; maybe TRBD2 (6 bases). The chain's CDR3 is CASSDWRGIPTQETQYF. The DNA for the CDR3 is TGTGCCAGTAGTGACTGGCGGGGAATCCCAACACAAGAGACCCAGTACTTC.